This TCR beta chain emerged from a study of blood T cell repertoires in COVID-19. For the study at large: Acute-phase and convalescent COVID-19 samples originated in the United States, Italy and Spain. From T cells, B-cell-depleted T cells, or PBMCs came the material, which was cDNA or gDNA.

Germline V gene sequence: CDR1 MNHNY, CDR2 SVGAGI (reference sequence). The CDR3 length is 11 residues. V lost 5 bases to trimming and J lost 4 bases, with 4 bases between them. In the authors' methods: Amplification of reference gene primers provided the estimated nucleated cell counts. Produced via immunoSEQ multiplex PCR; TCRdb's table is partial and in-frame only. The V and J calls and clone size come from that table; D and trimming were worked out from the DNA. Of 45,000 to 55,000 clones in the sample, about nine tenths were seen once. The chain has TRBV6-6 and TRBJ2-3; D unresolved. Input material: peripheral blood. The TCR was taken from a man aged 50-60 years with active COVID-19. As DNA, the CDR3 is TGTGCCAGCAGTCAGCCAGATACGCAGTATTTT. It codes for CASSQPDTQYF.